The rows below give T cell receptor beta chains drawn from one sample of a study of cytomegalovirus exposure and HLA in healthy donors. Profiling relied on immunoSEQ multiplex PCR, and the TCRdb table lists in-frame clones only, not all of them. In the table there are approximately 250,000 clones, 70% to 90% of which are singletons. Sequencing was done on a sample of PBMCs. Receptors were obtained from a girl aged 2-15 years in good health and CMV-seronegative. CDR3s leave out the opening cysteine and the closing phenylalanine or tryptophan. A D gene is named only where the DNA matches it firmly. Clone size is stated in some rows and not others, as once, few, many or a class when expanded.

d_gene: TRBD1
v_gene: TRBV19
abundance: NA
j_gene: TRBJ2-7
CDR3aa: ASSIQGAVGEQY

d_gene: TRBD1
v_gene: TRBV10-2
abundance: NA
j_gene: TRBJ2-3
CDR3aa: ASSESRGRRRTDTQY

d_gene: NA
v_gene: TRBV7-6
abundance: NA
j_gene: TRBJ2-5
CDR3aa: ASSFGGRETQY

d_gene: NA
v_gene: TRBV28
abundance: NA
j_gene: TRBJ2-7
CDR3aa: ASSQGAYEQY

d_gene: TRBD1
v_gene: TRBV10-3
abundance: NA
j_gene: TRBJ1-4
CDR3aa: AISDRTGRDEKLF

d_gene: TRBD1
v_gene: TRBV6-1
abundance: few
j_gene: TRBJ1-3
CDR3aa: ASSEQGEFGNTIY

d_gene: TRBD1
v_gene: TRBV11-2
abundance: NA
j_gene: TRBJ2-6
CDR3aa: ASSSYRGDSGANVLT

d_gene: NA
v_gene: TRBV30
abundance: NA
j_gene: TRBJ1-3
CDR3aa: AWRKEGGLTGNTIY

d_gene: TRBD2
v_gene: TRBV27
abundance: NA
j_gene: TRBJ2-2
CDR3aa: ASRAGAGELF

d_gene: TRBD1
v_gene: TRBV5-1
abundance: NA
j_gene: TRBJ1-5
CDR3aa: ASSPRTGSNQPQH

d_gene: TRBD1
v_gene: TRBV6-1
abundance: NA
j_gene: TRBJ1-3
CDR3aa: ASRRGTGAGNTIY

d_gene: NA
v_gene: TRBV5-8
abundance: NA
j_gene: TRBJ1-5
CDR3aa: ASSSAVWVSNQPQH

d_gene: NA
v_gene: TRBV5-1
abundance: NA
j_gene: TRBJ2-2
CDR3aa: ASSLSFNRQADGELF

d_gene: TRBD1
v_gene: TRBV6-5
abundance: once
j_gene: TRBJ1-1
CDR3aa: ASNRDRETEAF

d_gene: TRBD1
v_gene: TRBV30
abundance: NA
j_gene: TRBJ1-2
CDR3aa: ALDRFNYGYT

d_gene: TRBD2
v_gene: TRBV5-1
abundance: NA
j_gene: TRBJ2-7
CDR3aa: ASSLLAGSPYEQY

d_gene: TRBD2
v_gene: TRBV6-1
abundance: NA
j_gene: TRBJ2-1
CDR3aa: ASSEAETSGGYNEQF

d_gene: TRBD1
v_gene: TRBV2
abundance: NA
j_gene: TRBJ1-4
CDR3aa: ASSGQGVNEKLF

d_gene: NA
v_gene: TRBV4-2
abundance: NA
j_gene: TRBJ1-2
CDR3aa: ASSQEVTVYGYT

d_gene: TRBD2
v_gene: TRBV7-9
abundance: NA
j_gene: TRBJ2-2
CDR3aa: ASSLRTSGPNTGELF

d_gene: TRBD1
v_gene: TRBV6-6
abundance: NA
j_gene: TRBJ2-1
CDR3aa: ASSPTGGSYNEQF

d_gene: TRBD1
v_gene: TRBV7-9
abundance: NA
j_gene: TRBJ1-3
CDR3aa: ASSSRDSYSGNTIY

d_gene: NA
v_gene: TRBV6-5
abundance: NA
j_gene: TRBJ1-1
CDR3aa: ASSRQRHNTEAF

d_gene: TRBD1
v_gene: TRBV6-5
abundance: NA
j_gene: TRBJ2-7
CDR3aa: ASSQATGSYEQY

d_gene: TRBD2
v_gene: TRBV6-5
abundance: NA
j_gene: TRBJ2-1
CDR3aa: ASSYERESYNEQF

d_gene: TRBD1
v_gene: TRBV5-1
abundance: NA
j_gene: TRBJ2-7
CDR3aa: ASSQDRGEQY

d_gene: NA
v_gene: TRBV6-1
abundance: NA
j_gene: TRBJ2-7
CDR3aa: ASSEPGHSTYEQY

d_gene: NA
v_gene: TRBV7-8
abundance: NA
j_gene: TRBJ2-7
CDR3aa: ASSLGRSYEQY

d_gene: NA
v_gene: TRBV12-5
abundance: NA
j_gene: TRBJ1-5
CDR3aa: ASGLTRQPQH

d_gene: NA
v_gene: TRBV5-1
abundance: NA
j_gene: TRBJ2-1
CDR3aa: ASSLGRGASNEQF

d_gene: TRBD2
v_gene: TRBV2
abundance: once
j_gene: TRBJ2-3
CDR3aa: ASRAGTSYTQY

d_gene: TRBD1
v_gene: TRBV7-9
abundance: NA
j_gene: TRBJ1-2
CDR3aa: SSSLSLYRDRDGYT

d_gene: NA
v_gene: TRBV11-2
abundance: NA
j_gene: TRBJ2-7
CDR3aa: ASSLDRVAYEQY

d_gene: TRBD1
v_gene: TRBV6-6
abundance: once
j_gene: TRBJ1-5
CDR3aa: ASRRTGRNQPQH

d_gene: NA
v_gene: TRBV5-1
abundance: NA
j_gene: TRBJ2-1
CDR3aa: ASSLAREQF

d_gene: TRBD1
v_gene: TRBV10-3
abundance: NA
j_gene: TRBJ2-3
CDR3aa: AISESGTGPDTQY

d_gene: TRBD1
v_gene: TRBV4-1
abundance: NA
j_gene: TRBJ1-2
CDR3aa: ASSQDKGTGPYGYT

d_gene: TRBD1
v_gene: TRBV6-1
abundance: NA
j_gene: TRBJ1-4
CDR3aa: ASRRDRGNEKLF

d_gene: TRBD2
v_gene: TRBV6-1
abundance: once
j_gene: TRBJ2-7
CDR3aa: ASSEAGTSGSYEQY

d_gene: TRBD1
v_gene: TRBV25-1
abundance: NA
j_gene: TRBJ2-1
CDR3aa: ASTGTGGSYNEQF

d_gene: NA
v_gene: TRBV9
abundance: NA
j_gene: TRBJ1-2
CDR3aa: ASSVSGGRGYT